This TCR beta chain derives from a study of vaccination and CD4 T cells after COVID-19. Across the study: Overlapping spike pools from SARS-CoV-2 and HCoV-NL63, HCoV-OC43 and HCoV-229E served as culture stimuli.

In regard to this clonotype: Its target is not known.

Treatment in this sample: roughly 11-day PBMC culture with coronavirus spike peptide pools or control peptides (ViraFEST assay). Antigen-specific T cell expansion with peptide pools preceded TCR sequencing in the ViraFEST approach. Positive PCR tests dated from March to December 2020, predating US Alpha, Beta and Delta variants. PBMC cultures, at 1.5 million to 2.5 million cells per well, received 8 to 10 IU/ml IL-2 and about 10 ug/ml peptide pools. Trimming removed 0 bases from V and 9 bases from J, with 9 bases in between. The length of the CDR3 is 12 residues. Germline CDR1 reads MGHRA; CDR2 reads YSYEKL. Researchers used the Oncomine TCR Beta short-read assay to sequence DNA from cultured CD4+ T cells. Each CDR3 protein is one row after TCRdb ran MiXCR on the PCR reads. The repertoire holds more than 9,000 distinct CDR3 sequences, over 70% seen once, with under 13% in the top ten.

The sequenced sample was CD4+ T cells from blood, cultured in vitro. This receptor was identified in a human donor who had recovered from COVID-19. The chain recombines TRBV4-1 with TRBJ2-7; D not certain. The CDR3 reads CASSQDLSTQYF. The CDR3 DNA reads TGCGCCAGCAGCCAAGACCTGAGCACGCAGTACTTC.